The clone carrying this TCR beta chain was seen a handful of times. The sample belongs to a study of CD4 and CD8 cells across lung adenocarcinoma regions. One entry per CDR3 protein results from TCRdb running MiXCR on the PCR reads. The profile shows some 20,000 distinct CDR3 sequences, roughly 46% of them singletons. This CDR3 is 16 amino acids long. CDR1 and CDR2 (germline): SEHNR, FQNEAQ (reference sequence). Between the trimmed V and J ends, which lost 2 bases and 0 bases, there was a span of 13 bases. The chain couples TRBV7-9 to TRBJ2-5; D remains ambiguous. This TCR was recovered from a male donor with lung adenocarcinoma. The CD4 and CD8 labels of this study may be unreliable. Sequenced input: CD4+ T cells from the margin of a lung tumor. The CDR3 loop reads CASSLSARLYQETQYF. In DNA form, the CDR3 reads TGTGCCAGCAGCTTAAGTGCGCGGTTGTACCAAGAGACCCAGTACTTC.